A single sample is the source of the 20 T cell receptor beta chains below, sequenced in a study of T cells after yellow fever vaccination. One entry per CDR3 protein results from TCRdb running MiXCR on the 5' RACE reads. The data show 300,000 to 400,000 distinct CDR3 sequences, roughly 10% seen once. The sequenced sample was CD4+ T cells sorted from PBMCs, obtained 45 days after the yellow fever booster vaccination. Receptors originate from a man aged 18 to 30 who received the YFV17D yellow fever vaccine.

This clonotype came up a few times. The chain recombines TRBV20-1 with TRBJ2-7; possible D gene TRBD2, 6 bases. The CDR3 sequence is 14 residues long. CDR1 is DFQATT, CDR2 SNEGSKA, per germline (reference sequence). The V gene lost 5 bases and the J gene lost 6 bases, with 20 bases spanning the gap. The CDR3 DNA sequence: TGCAGTGCTCTGTCCCTAGCGAGGGGCCTCGAGCAGTACGTC. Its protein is CSALSLARGLEQYV.

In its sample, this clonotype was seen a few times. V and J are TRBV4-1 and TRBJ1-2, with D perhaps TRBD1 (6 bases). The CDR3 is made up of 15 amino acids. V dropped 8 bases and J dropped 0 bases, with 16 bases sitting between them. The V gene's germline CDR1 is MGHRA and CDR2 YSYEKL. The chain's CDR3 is CASSQPAGANYGYTF. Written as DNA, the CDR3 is TGCGCCAGCTCCCAACCTGCAGGGGCTAACTATGGCTACACCTTC.

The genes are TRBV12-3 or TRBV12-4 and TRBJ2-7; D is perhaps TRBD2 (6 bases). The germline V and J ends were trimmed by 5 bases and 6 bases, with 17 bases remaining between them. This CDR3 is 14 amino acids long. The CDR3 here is CASSPSGREAEQYF. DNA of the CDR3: TGTGCCAGCAGTCCTTCGGGCAGGGAGGCCGAGCAGTACTTC.

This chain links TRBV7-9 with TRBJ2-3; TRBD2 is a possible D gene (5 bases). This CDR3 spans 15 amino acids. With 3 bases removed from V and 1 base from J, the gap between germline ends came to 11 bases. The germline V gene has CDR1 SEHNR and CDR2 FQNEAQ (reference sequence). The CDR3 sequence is CASSLTGSGTDTQYF. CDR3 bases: TGTGCCAGCAGCTTGACGGGGTCTGGCACAGATACGCAGTATTTT.

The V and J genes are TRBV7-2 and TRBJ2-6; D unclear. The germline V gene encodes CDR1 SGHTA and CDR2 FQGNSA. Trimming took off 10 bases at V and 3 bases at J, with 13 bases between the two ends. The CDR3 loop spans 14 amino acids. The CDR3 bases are TGTGCCACACAGATGGGGTTTGGGGCCAACGTCCTGACTTTC. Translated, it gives CATQMGFGANVLTF.

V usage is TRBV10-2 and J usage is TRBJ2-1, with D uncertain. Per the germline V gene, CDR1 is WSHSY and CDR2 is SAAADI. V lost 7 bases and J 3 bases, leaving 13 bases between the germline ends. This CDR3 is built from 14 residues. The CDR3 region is CASTSRADYNEQFF. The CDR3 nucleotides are TGCGCCAGCACCTCTAGGGCCGACTACAATGAGCAGTTCTTC.

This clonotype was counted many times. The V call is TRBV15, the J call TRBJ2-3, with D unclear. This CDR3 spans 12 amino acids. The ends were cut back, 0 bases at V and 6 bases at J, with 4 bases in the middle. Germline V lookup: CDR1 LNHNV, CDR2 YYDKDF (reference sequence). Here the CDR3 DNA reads TGTGCCACCAGCAGAGAGGGGGATACGCAGTATTTT. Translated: CATSREGDTQYF.

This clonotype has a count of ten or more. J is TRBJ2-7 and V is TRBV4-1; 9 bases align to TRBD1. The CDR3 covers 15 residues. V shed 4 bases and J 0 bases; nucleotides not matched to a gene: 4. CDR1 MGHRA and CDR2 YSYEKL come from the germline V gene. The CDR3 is CASSRGQGSSYEQYF. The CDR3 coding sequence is TGCGCCAGCAGCCGAGGACAGGGGAGCTCCTACGAGCAGTACTTC.

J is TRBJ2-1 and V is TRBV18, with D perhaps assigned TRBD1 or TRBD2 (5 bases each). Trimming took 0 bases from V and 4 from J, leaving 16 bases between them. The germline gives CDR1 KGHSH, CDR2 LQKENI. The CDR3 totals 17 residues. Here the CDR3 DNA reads TGTGCCAGCTCACCACCACGGGGCAGCGCGGATTACAATGAGCAGTTCTTC. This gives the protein CASSPPRGSADYNEQFF.

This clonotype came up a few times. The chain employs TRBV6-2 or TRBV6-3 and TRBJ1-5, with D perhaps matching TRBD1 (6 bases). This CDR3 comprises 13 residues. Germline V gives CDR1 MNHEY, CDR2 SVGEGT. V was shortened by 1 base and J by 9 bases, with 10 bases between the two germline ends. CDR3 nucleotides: TGTGCCAGCAGTTACTTCACAGGGTGGCCCCAGCATTTT. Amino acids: CASSYFTGWPQHF.

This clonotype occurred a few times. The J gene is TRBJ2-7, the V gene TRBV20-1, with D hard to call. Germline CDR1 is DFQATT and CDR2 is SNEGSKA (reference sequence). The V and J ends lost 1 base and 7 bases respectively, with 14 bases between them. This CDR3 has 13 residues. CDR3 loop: CSARGTPVGEQYF. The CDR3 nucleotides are TGCAGTGCTAGAGGGACCCCTGTCGGGGAGCAGTACTTC.

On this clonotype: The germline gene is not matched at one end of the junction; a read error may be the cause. For the CDR3, the DNA is TGTGCCAGCTGCGTGAGCGGGGGGCGGGGCACCGGGGAGCTGTTTTTT. The encoded protein is CASCVSGGRGTGELFF. V usage is TRBV9 and J usage is TRBJ2-2, with 9 positions matching TRBD2. This CDR3 spans 16 amino acids. Germline lookup yields CDR1 SGDLS and CDR2 YYNGEE.

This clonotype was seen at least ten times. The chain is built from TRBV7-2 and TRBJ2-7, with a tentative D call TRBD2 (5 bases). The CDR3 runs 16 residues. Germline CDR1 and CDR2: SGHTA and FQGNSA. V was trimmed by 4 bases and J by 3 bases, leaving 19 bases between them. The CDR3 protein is CASSSFGGSPLYEQYF. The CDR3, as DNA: TGTGCCAGCAGCTCCTTCGGAGGTAGCCCCCTCTACGAGCAGTACTTC.

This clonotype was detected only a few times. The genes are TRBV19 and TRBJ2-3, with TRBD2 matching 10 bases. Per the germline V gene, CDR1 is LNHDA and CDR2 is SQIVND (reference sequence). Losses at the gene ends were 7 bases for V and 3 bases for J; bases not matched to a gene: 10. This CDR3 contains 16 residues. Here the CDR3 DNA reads TGTGCCAGTACCCCGAGCGGGGGGGCAGAAACAGATACGCAGTATTTT. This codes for CASTPSGGAETDTQYF.

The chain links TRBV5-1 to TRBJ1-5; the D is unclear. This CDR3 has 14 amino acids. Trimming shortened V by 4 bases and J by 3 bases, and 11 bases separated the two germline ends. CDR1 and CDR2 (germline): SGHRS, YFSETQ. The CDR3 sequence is CASSPDGLNQPQHF. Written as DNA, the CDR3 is TGCGCCAGCAGCCCGGACGGCCTCAATCAGCCCCAGCATTTT. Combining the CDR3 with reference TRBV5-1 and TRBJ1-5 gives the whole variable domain KAGVTQTPRYLIKTRGQQVTLSCSPISGHRSVSWYQQTPGQGLQFLFEYFSETQRNKGNFPGRFSGRQFSNSRSEMNVSTLELGDSALYLCASSPDGLNQPQHFGDGTRLSIL.

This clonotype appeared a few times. The CDR3 protein is CASSRETSGGADTQYF. For the CDR3, the DNA is TGTGCCAGCAGCCGAGAGACTAGCGGGGGTGCAGATACGCAGTATTTT. This sequence joins TRBV7-6 and TRBJ2-3, with 12 bases that match TRBD2. The CDR3 length is 16 residues. CDR1 SGHVS and CDR2 FNYEAQ come from the germline V gene. The junction had 7 bases not matched to a gene; V was cut back by 5 bases and J by 4 bases.

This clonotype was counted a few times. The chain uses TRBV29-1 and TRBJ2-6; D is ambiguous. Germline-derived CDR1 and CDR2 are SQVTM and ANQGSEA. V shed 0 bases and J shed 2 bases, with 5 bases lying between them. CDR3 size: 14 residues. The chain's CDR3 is CSVEEVPGANVLTF. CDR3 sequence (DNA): TGCAGCGTTGAAGAAGTCCCTGGGGCCAACGTCCTGACTTTC.

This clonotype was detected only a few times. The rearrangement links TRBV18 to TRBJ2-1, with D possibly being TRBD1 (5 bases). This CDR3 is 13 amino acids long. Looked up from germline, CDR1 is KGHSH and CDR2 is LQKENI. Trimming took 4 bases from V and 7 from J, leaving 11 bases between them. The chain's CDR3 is CASSRPGWNEQFF. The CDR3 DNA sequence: TGTGCCAGCTCACGACCAGGGTGGAATGAGCAGTTCTTC.

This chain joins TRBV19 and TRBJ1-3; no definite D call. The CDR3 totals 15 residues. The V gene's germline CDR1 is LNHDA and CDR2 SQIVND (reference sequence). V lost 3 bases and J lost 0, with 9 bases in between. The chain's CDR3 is CASSIFRSSGNTIYF. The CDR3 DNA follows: TGTGCCAGTAGTATCTTCAGGAGCTCTGGAAACACCATATATTTT.

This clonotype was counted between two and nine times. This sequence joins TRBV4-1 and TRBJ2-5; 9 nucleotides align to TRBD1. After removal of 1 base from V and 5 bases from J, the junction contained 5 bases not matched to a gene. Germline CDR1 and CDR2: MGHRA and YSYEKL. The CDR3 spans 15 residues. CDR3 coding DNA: TGCGCCAGCAGCCAAGCAGGGACAGGGTGGGAGACCCAGTACTTC. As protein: CASSQAGTGWETQYF.